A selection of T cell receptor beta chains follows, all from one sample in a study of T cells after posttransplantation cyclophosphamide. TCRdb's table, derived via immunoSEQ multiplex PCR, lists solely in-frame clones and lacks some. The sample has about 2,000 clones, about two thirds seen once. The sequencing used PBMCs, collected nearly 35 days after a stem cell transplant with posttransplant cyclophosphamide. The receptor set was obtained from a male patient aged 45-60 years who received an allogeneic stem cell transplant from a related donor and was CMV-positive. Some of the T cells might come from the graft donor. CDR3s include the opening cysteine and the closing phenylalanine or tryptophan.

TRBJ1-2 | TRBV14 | CASSQVRRDGYTF
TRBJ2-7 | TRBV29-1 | CSVAPLLGTYEQYF
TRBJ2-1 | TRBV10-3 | CAITPARDRGQWSNEQFF
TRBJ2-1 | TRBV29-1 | CSVRALFSSYNEQFF
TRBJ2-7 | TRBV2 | CASSGGSVIPYEQYF
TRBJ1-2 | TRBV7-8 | CASSLGSAASYGYTF
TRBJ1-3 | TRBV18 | CASSRDSRNTIYF
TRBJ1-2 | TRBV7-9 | CASSPGGNGYTF
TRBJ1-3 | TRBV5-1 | CASSTRQGGNTIYF
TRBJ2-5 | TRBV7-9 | CATNQGAETQYF
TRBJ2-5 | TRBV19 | CASTGLSQETQYF
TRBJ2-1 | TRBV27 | CASSFAVTYNEQFF
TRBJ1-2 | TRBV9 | CASSPGGRDVYGYTF
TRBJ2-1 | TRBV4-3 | CASSQDRASYNEQFF
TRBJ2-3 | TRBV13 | CASSLVYRGFTDTQYF
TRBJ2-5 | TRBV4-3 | CASSPRGSGGWETQYF
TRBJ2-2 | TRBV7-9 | CASTEDRFGRGELFF
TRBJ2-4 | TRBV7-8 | CASSATPIGAPKNIQYF
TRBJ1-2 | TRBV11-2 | CASSSATQTYGYTF
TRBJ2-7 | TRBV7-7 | CASRSGPGVGEQYF
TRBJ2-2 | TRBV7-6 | CASSLKLTGELFF
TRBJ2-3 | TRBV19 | CASSFRLWDTQYF
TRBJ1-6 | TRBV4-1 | CASSQIPGQGDNSPLHF
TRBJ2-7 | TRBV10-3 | CAIGYQGSSYEQYF
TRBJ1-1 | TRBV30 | CAWSTGQGNTEAFF
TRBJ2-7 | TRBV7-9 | CASSLAPGSGRPEQYF
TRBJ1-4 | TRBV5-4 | CASSRGGAREKLFF
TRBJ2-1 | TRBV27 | CASSLPSANEQFF